The 28 T cell receptor beta chains in this list originate from one sample, sequenced in a study of a mutant IDH1 vaccine in newly diagnosed glioma. Time point indicated: baseline, week 1 (first vaccination visit). The treatment here: pre-vaccination baseline after standard-of-care therapy. The method was immunoSEQ multiplex PCR; TCRdb's version includes in-frame clones alone and lacks a portion of them. In the table there are roughly 70,000 clones, about four fifths of which are singletons. This specimen consisted of peripheral blood mononuclear cells (PBMCs), obtained from a glioma patient treated with radiotherapy, temozolomide or both. Every receptor here comes from a young woman with glioma. Some clones in this sample may be carry-over from other donors' samples.

V usage is TRBV6-5 and J usage is TRBJ2-7, with D unclear. The CDR3 totals 15 residues. CDR1 and CDR2 (germline): MNHEY, SVGAGI. V lost 6 bases and J lost 0, with 15 bases in between. The CDR3 spells CASSPSGGGSYEQYF. The CDR3 DNA sequence: TGTGCCAGCAGCCCCTCGGGCGGCGGCTCCTACGAGCAGTACTTC.

The chain recombines TRBV27 with TRBJ1-2; 8 bases fit TRBD1. With V trimmed by 4 bases and J by 6 bases, 10 bases remained unmatched. CDR1 and CDR2 from the germline V gene are MNHEY and SMNVEV (reference sequence). The CDR3 consists of 15 residues. DNA for the CDR3: TGTGCCAGCAGTTCTCGGACAGGGACCAGGCATGGCTACACCTTC. It specifies CASSSRTGTRHGYTF.

The CDR3 reads CAWVVGLAGLNEQFF. The CDR3 bases are TGTGCCTGGGTAGTAGGACTAGCGGGACTGAATGAGCAGTTCTTC. The chain recombines TRBV30 with TRBJ2-1; 12 bases fit TRBD2. Germline-derived CDR1 and CDR2 are GTSNPN and SVGIG (reference sequence). V lost 5 bases and J lost 7; bases outside the gene matches: 9. The CDR3 is 15 residues long.

As DNA, the CDR3 is TGTGCCAGCAGCCCACCAACTGCTGCGCCTGGCTACACCTTC. Translation: CASSPPTAAPGYTF. V and J are TRBV5-6 and TRBJ1-2, with D unclear. The CDR3 covers 14 residues. Germline CDR1 reads SGHDT; CDR2 reads YYEEEE. V was cut by 4 bases and J by 7 bases, with 17 bases left in between.

The genes are TRBV7-3 and TRBJ1-1, with a weak D call TRBD1 (5 bases). The V gene's germline CDR1 is SGHTA and CDR2 FQGTGA. The CDR3 is made up of 16 amino acids. V was shortened by 8 bases and J by 4 bases, with 23 bases between the two germline ends. The CDR3 sequence is CASGIWAVGRITEAFF. Here the CDR3 DNA reads TGTGCCAGCGGAATTTGGGCAGTGGGGCGTATCACTGAAGCTTTCTTT.

V usage is TRBV6-5 and J usage is TRBJ2-6, with D possibly matching TRBD1 (6 bases). Per germline, CDR1 MNHEY and CDR2 SVGAGI. This CDR3 region has 16 residues. The V end was cut by 3 bases, the J end by 4 bases, with 13 bases between. The CDR3 protein is CASSYTGLGGANVLTF. In DNA form, the CDR3 reads TGTGCCAGCAGTTATACAGGGTTGGGGGGGGCCAACGTCCTGACTTTC.

The V call is TRBV29-1, the J call TRBJ1-1; possible D gene TRBD1, 5 bases. V was shortened by 6 bases and J by 0 bases, with 14 bases between the two germline ends. The length of the CDR3 is 14 residues. Germline V gene sequence: CDR1 SQVTM, CDR2 ANQGSEA. The CDR3 DNA is TGCAGCGTAGGACACCGAGGCATGAACACTGAAGCTTTCTTT. This translates into CSVGHRGMNTEAFF.

This sequence joins TRBV9 and TRBJ1-2; no clear D. The CDR3 covers 13 residues. V was shortened by 3 bases and J by 4 bases, with 10 bases between the two germline ends. Germline V gene lookup returns CDR1 SGDLS and CDR2 YYNGEE. This chain's CDR3 is CASSGGSGYGYTF. The CDR3 nucleotides read TGTGCCAGCAGCGGAGGGTCTGGCTATGGCTACACCTTC.

The table lists this clone with a few counts. The CDR3 region has the DNA TGTGCCAGCAGTTACCCCGGGGAAGAACGACTGTTTTTT. Translating gives CASSYPGEERLFF. The rearrangement uses TRBV6-5 and TRBJ1-4, with D uncertain. V was shortened by 2 bases and J by 13 bases, with 14 bases between the two germline ends. Germline V gene data show CDR1 as MNHEY and CDR2 as SVGAGI. The CDR3 has 13 residues.

This chain connects TRBV5-8 to TRBJ1-1; TRBD1 matches at 10 bases. The CDR3 is 17 residues long. J was trimmed by 1 base and V by 4 bases; bases with no gene match: 10. The V gene's germline CDR1 is SGHTS and CDR2 YDEGEE. CDR3 DNA sequence: TGTGCCAGCAGCCGGCTGGACAGGGGGGGAGCGAACACTGAAGCTTTCTTT. This codes for CASSRLDRGGANTEAFF. The whole variable domain, remainder taken from reference TRBV5-8 and TRBJ1-1, is EAGVTQSPTHLIKTRGQQATLRCSPISGHTSVYWYQQALGLGLQFLLWYDEGEERNRGNFPPRFSGRQFPNYSSELNVNALELEDSALYLCASSRLDRGGANTEAFFGQGTRLTVV.

The V call is TRBV11-2, the J call TRBJ2-5; perhaps TRBD2 as D (7 bases). With 6 bases removed from V and 8 bases from J, the gap between germline ends came to 22 bases. This CDR3 spans 15 amino acids. Germline CDR1 is SGHAT and CDR2 is FQNNGV. The CDR3 DNA is TGTGCCAGCAGTTCCCGGAAGGGGGAGGGCATAACCCAGTACTTC. Residues: CASSSRKGEGITQYF.

This CDR3 reads CASTTPGQVEKLFF. The CDR3 nucleotides are TGTGCCAGTACCACACCGGGACAGGTCGAAAAACTGTTTTTT. V gene TRBV19 combines with J gene TRBJ1-4, with 8 bases matching TRBD1. Looked up from germline, CDR1 is LNHDA and CDR2 is SQIVND (reference sequence). Losses at the gene ends were 7 bases for V and 8 bases for J; bases not matched to a gene: 9. The CDR3 runs to 14 residues.

The chain recombines TRBV5-6 with TRBJ2-6; D perhaps matches TRBD1 (5 bases). Germline CDR1 SGHDT, CDR2 YYEEEE. Trimming left V 2 bases short and J 4 bases short, with 10 bases between. The CDR3 length is 15 residues. CDR3 residues: CASSFRVAGANVLTF. CDR3 nucleotides: TGTGCCAGCAGCTTCAGGGTGGCCGGGGCCAACGTCCTGACTTTC.

This clone was counted a single time. V gene TRBV11-3 combines with J gene TRBJ2-7; D call uncertain. Per the germline V gene, CDR1 is SGHNT and CDR2 is YENEEA. The CDR3 has 13 amino acids. The V gene lost 5 bases and the J gene lost 6 bases, with 14 bases spanning the gap. The CDR3 spells CASSPTISTEQYF. CDR3 in DNA: TGTGCCAGCAGCCCCACTATCTCCACCGAGCAGTACTTC. Filled out from reference TRBV11-3 and TRBJ2-7, the complete variable domain reads EAGVVQSPRYKIIEKKQPVAFWCNPISGHNTLYWYLQNLGQGPELLIRYENEEAVDDSQLPKDRFSAERLKGVDSTLKIQPAELGDSAVYLCASSPTISTEQYFGPGTRLTVT.

The chain uses TRBV13 and TRBJ2-2, with 13 bases matching TRBD2. This CDR3 contains 21 residues. Germline V gene lookup returns CDR1 PRHDT and CDR2 FYEKMQ (reference sequence). Trimming removed 0 bases from V and 0 bases from J; junction bases left unmatched: 10. Written as DNA, the CDR3 is TGTGCCAGCAGCTTAGGCCCCACCCCAACTAGCGGGGGGGCGAACACCGGGGAGCTGTTTTTT. This codes for CASSLGPTPTSGGANTGELFF.

The V gene is TRBV21-1, the J gene TRBJ2-7; the table's D call, TRBD2, was not checked against the DNA. TRBV21-1 is termed a pseudogene. This CDR3 has 15 amino acids. The CDR3 sequence is CASSWRRFLSYEQYF. CDR3 coding DNA: TGTGCCAGCAGCTGGCGGAGGTTTCTTTCCTACGAGCAGTACTTC.

The gene calls are TRBV29-1 and TRBJ1-1; D possibly corresponds to TRBD1 (5 bases). With 6 bases removed from V and 4 bases from J, the gap between germline ends came to 15 bases. The CDR3 contains 13 residues. CDR1 SQVTM and CDR2 ANQGSEA come from the germline V gene. The CDR3 DNA follows: TGCAGCGTCGCCAGGGACGGGCGCACTGAAGCTTTCTTT. It translates to CSVARDGRTEAFF.

V usage is TRBV4-3 and J usage is TRBJ2-2; D might be TRBD2 (5 bases). The V end was cut by 2 bases, the J end by 4 bases, with 14 bases between. CDR3 length: 16 residues. Per the germline V gene, CDR1 is LGHNA and CDR2 is YSLEER. CDR3 sequence reads: CASSQFASWGTGELFF. Written as DNA, the CDR3 is TGCGCCAGCAGCCAATTCGCTAGCTGGGGCACCGGGGAGCTGTTTTTT.

J is TRBJ2-7 and V is TRBV4-1; 13 nucleotides line up with TRBD2. CDR1 MGHRA and CDR2 YSYEKL come from the germline V gene. The CDR3 sequence is 14 residues long. The J segment lost 6 bases and the V segment lost 2 bases, leaving 1 base of the junction unmatched. The CDR3 nucleotides read TGCGCCAGCAGCCAAACTAGCGGGAGGGCCGAGCAGTACTTC. The encoded protein is CASSQTSGRAEQYF.

The V and J genes are TRBV6-4 and TRBJ1-1; D perhaps matches TRBD1 (5 bases). The germline V gene encodes CDR1 MRHNA and CDR2 SNTAGT. This CDR3 spans 13 amino acids. V was shortened by 3 bases and J by 5 bases, with 10 bases between the two germline ends. The CDR3 spells CASSEGPQTEAFF. The CDR3 nucleotides are TGTGCCAGCAGTGAGGGGCCGCAGACTGAAGCTTTCTTT.

J is TRBJ2-7 and V is TRBV9; D remains unclear. V lost 0 bases, J lost 5 bases, and 12 bases lay in between. The CDR3 sequence is 14 residues long. CDR1 is SGDLS and CDR2 is YYNGEE in the germline V gene. As DNA, the CDR3 is TGTGCCAGCAGCGTAGATCCGGGTGAGGACGAGCAGTACTTC. Translating gives CASSVDPGEDEQYF.

The genes are TRBV4-1 and TRBJ2-7, with D possibly matching TRBD2 (6 bases). This CDR3 contains 17 residues. V lost 0 bases and J 0 bases, leaving 15 bases between the germline ends. Germline-derived CDR1 and CDR2 are MGHRA and YSYEKL. The CDR3 region is CASSQESGRYYSYEQYF. CDR3 DNA: TGCGCCAGCAGCCAAGAAAGCGGGCGGTATTACTCCTACGAGCAGTACTTC.

The rearrangement links TRBV6-5 to TRBJ1-1; 8 bases fit TRBD1. The CDR3 runs 14 residues. Germline lookup yields CDR1 MNHEY and CDR2 SVGAGI. V trimming: 2 bases; J trimming: 6 bases; junction bases outside the gene matches: 5. The CDR3 region is CASSYNRGRAEAFF. The CDR3 region has the DNA TGTGCCAGCAGTTACAACAGGGGGAGGGCTGAAGCTTTCTTT.

V gene TRBV11-2 combines with J gene TRBJ2-5; 8 nucleotides match TRBD1. Germline CDR1 is SGHAT and CDR2 is FQNNGV. The CDR3 has 15 residues. The junction had 9 bases not matched to a gene; V was cut back by 0 bases and J by 9 bases. The CDR3 is CASSLERGQGAAQYF. For the CDR3, the DNA is TGTGCCAGCAGCTTAGAACGGGGGCAGGGGGCGGCCCAGTACTTC.

V is TRBV27 and J is TRBJ1-5; 7 positions match TRBD1. Germline-derived CDR1 and CDR2 are MNHEY and SMNVEV (reference sequence). With V trimmed by 2 bases and J by 1 base, 5 bases remained unmatched. The CDR3 totals 16 residues. The chain's CDR3 is CASSLEGAGSNQPQHF. CDR3 nucleotides: TGTGCCAGCAGTTTAGAGGGGGCGGGGAGCAATCAGCCCCAGCATTTT.

The chain employs TRBV2 and TRBJ1-5; D gene unclear. The V end lost 1 base, the J end lost 2 bases, and 6 bases lay between the germline ends. Germline CDR1 reads SNHLY; CDR2 reads FYNNEI. This CDR3 has 14 residues. The DNA of the CDR3 is TGTGCCAGCAGTGAAGGGTTGCGCAATCAGCCCCAGCATTTT. Translated: CASSEGLRNQPQHF.

The chain couples TRBV15 to TRBJ2-3; 7 positions agree with TRBD2. The length of the CDR3 is 17 residues. Germline values: CDR1 LNHNV, CDR2 YYDKDF (reference sequence). V trimming: 4 bases; J trimming: 8 bases; junction bases outside the gene matches: 18. CDR3 in amino acids: CATSIPGTIASVGTQYF. The CDR3 nucleotides read TGTGCCACCAGCATCCCCGGGACTATCGCGTCAGTCGGTACGCAGTATTTT.

DNA of the CDR3: TGTGCCAGCACCCGATCGGGGCAGCTCTATGGCTACACCTTC. Translation: CASTRSGQLYGYTF. V usage is TRBV6-5 and J usage is TRBJ1-2; tentative D call: TRBD1 (5 bases). Trimming removed 7 bases from V and 4 bases from J, with 16 bases in between. The CDR3 is made up of 14 amino acids. The germline V gene has CDR1 MNHEY and CDR2 SVGAGI.